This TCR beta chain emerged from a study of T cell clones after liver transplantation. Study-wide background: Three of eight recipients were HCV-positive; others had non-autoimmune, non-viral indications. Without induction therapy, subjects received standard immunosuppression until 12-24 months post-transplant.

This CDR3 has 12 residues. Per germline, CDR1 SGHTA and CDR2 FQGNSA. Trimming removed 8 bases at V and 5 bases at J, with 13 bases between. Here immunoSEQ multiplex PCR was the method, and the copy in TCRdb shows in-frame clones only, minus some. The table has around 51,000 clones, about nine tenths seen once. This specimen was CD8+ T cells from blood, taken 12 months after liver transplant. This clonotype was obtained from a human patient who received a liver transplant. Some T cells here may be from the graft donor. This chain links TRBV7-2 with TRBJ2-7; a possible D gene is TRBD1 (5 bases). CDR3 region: CASRQSAHEQYF. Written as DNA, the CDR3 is TGTGCCAGCCGACAGTCAGCCCACGAGCAGTACTTC.